These 24 T cell receptor beta chains were sequenced from one sample in a study of T cells after yellow fever vaccination. TCRdb re-analysed the 5' RACE reads in MiXCR, keeping a single row per CDR3 protein. The sample lists about 180,000 distinct CDR3 sequences; approximately 6.2% were seen once. The specimen comprised CD4+ T cells sorted from PBMCs, sampled on the day of the first yellow fever vaccination. These receptors all come from a young man who received the YFV17D yellow fever vaccine.

This clonotype was picked up many times. The chain is built from TRBV7-2 and TRBJ2-7; D tentatively fits TRBD1 or TRBD2 (5 bases each). CDR3 length: 13 residues. Germline V CDR1 and CDR2: SGHTA, FQGNSA. The V gene lost 3 bases and the J gene lost 3 bases, with 9 bases spanning the gap. This CDR3 reads CASSLEDNYEQYF. In DNA form, the CDR3 reads TGTGCCAGCAGCTTGGAGGACAACTACGAGCAGTACTTC.

This clonotype came up a few times. This rearrangement joins TRBV25-1 to TRBJ1-5, with 12 positions matching TRBD1. This CDR3 region has 16 residues. The germline CDR1 and CDR2 sequences are MGHDK and SYGVNS. V trimming: 3 bases; J trimming: 6 bases; junction bases outside the gene matches: 6. CDR3 sequence (DNA): TGTGCCAGCAGTGACGGGGGACAGGGGGCTATTCAGCCCCAGCATTTT. It specifies CASSDGGQGAIQPQHF.

CDR3 DNA: TGTGCCAGTAGTTTATTAGACCGTGAAACTGAAGCTTTCTTT. As protein: CASSLLDRETEAFF. The V call is TRBV19, the J call TRBJ1-1; D not resolved. The CDR3 covers 14 residues. CDR1 and CDR2 (germline): LNHDA, SQIVND (reference sequence). V was pared by 5 bases and J by 5 bases, with 15 bases between. The complete variable domain, with remaining parts taken from reference TRBV19 and TRBJ1-1, reads DGGITQSPKYLFRKEGQNVTLSCEQNLNHDAMYWYRQDPGQGLRLIYYSQIVNDFQKGDIAEGYSVSREKKESFPLTVTSAQKNPTAFYLCASSLLDRETEAFFGQGTRLTVV.

This clonotype was observed at least ten times. This sequence joins TRBV7-2 and TRBJ1-2; no firm D call. V lost 1 base, J lost 3 bases, and 6 bases lay in between. CDR3 length equals 13 residues. The germline V gene has CDR1 SGHTA and CDR2 FQGNSA. DNA of the CDR3: TGTGCCAGCAGCTTAGGCCCCCACTATGGCTACACCTTC. It yields the protein CASSLGPHYGYTF.

This clonotype was counted a few times. The rearrangement links TRBV23-1 to TRBJ2-1; perhaps TRBD1 as D (6 bases). TRBV23-1 is known as an ORF, though its function is uncertain. The CDR3 totals 18 residues. V gave up 4 bases and J gave up 0 bases, with 19 bases separating them. CDR3 protein: CASSPRGTHKFSYNEQFF. In DNA, the CDR3 is TGCGCCAGCAGTCCCCGAGGGACACACAAATTCTCCTACAATGAGCAGTTCTTC.

This clonotype was recorded at least ten times. The chain joins TRBV6-5 to TRBJ2-2; 11 positions agree with TRBD2. Unmatched junction bases numbered 12, after V lost 1 base and J lost 11 bases. Germline-derived CDR1 and CDR2 are MNHEY and SVGAGI. The CDR3 sequence is 17 residues long. This CDR3 reads CASSYYRRIAGGQELFF. CDR3 DNA sequence: TGTGCCAGCAGTTACTATCGCAGGATAGCGGGGGGGCAAGAGCTGTTTTTT.

Ten or more counts support this clonotype. This sequence joins TRBV7-2 and TRBJ2-5; D gene unclear. CDR3 length: 15 residues. CDR1 is SGHTA, CDR2 FQGNSA, per germline. V was trimmed by 3 bases and J by 7 bases, leaving 18 bases between them. The CDR3 coding sequence is TGTGCCAGCAGCTTTTCGTCCGCACACATTGGGACCCAGTACTTC. It encodes CASSFSSAHIGTQYF.

This clonotype has at least ten counts. This chain links TRBV5-1 with TRBJ1-2; D is undetermined. CDR1 and CDR2 (germline): SGHRS, YFSETQ. Trimming took 2 bases from V and 8 from J, leaving 13 bases between them. This CDR3 is 13 amino acids long. The CDR3 is CASSLSPEAGYTF. The CDR3 DNA reads as TGCGCCAGCAGCTTATCCCCCGAAGCCGGCTACACCTTC.

This clonotype was seen only a few times. V and J are TRBV7-2 and TRBJ2-3, with a possible D match to TRBD1 (5 bases). The CDR3 is 14 amino acids. V lost 6 bases and J 2 bases, leaving 12 bases between the germline ends. The germline gives CDR1 SGHTA, CDR2 FQGNSA. CDR3 protein: CASRPSGITDTQYF. CDR3 in DNA: TGTGCCAGCAGACCCTCAGGGATCACAGATACGCAGTATTTT.

The rearrangement uses TRBV5-4 and TRBJ2-7, with 7 bases fitting TRBD2. CDR3 size: 13 residues. Germline-derived CDR1 and CDR2 are SGHNT and YYREEE (reference sequence). V lost 4 bases to trimming and J lost 3 bases; unmatched junction nucleotides: 4. The CDR3 nucleotides read TGTGCCAGCAGCCCAGGCGGGGGCTACGAGCAGTACTTC. Protein: CASSPGGGYEQYF. Using reference TRBV5-4 and TRBJ2-7 for the parts outside the CDR3, the full variable domain is ETGVTQSPTHLIKTRGQQVTLRCSSQSGHNTVSWYQQALGQGPQFIFQYYREEENGRGNFPPRFSGLQFPNYSSELNVNALELDDSALYLCASSPGGGYEQYFGPGTRLTVT.

J is TRBJ2-3 and V is TRBV15; no reliable D call. V was trimmed by 5 bases and J by 4 bases, leaving 13 bases between them. The CDR3 contains 14 residues. Germline V gene sequence: CDR1 LNHNV, CDR2 YYDKDF (reference sequence). CDR3: CATSSVLRADTQYF. CDR3 in DNA: TGTGCCACCAGCTCGGTCCTTCGAGCAGATACGCAGTATTTT.

With regard to this clonotype: No conserved phenylalanine or tryptophan is present at the end of the CDR3, so a read error is the likely explanation. The chain carries TRBV14 and TRBJ1-2; TRBD1 might be the D (5 bases). Trimming removed 2 bases at V and 6 bases at J, with 13 bases between. The germline V gene encodes CDR1 SGHDN and CDR2 FVKESK. The CDR3 loop spans 14 amino acids. For the CDR3, the DNA is TGTGCCAGCAGCCAATTCAGGGTGGGAGATGGCTACACCTAC. Its translation: CASSQFRVGDGYTY.

This clonotype was seen more than once but under ten times. V and J are TRBV28 and TRBJ1-1, with D hard to call. The ends were cut back, 7 bases at V and 3 bases at J, with 6 bases in the middle. Germline V lookup: CDR1 MDHEN, CDR2 SYDVKM. This CDR3 region has 11 residues. The chain's CDR3 is CASITDTEAFF. Here the CDR3 DNA reads TGTGCCAGCATTACCGACACTGAAGCTTTCTTT.

The V and J genes are TRBV27 and TRBJ1-1; D is possibly TRBD1 (5 bases). The V gene lost 5 bases and the J gene lost 4 bases, with 14 bases spanning the gap. The length of the CDR3 is 14 residues. Germline lookup yields CDR1 MNHEY and CDR2 SMNVEV (reference sequence). As DNA, the CDR3 is TGTGCCAGCAGTCCCTGGACTGGGGGCACTGAAGCTTTCTTT. This gives the protein CASSPWTGGTEAFF.

This clonotype has a count of ten or more. The chain is built from TRBV9 and TRBJ2-5, with D perhaps TRBD1 or TRBD2 (6 bases each). V gave up 0 bases and J gave up 6 bases, with 12 bases separating them. This CDR3 spans 14 amino acids. The V gene's germline CDR1 is SGDLS and CDR2 YYNGEE. The CDR3 spells CASSVEGGWQTQYF. The DNA for the CDR3 is TGTGCCAGCAGCGTAGAGGGGGGCTGGCAGACCCAGTACTTC.

This clonotype was detected ten times or more. This chain links TRBV5-1 with TRBJ2-3; D remains unclear. The CDR3 totals 13 residues. CDR1 SGHRS and CDR2 YFSETQ come from the germline V gene. V was shortened by 2 bases and J by 6 bases, with 10 bases between the two germline ends. CDR3 sequence: CASSFTHPDTQYF. The CDR3 region has the DNA TGCGCCAGCAGCTTTACACACCCGGATACGCAGTATTTT.

This chain connects TRBV5-1 to TRBJ2-5; 7 nucleotides agree with TRBD2. V was clipped by 2 bases and J by 3 bases; unmatched bases: 7. The germline CDR1 and CDR2 sequences are SGHRS and YFSETQ. This CDR3 contains 15 residues. In nucleotides, the CDR3 is TGCGCCAGCAGCTTTATGCAGGGAGGGGAAGAGACCCAGTACTTC. Residues: CASSFMQGGEETQYF.

This clonotype has a count of ten or more. This chain uses TRBV12-3 or TRBV12-4 with TRBJ2-6; 12 bases line up with TRBD2. This CDR3 is 17 amino acids long. V was clipped by 2 bases and J by 2 bases; unmatched bases: 1. CDR3 nucleotide sequence: TGTGCCAGCAGTTTACTAGCGGGGGGGCCTGGGGCCAACGTCCTGACTTTC. Translated, it gives CASSLLAGGPGANVLTF.

The V call is TRBV6-2 or TRBV6-3, the J call TRBJ2-1, with 13 bases lining up with TRBD2. V shed 10 bases and J 10 bases; nucleotides not matched to a gene: 10. Germline-derived CDR1 and CDR2 are MNHEY and SVGEGT. The CDR3 loop spans 14 amino acids. The CDR3 spells CATRTSGGAEEQFF. In nucleotides, the CDR3 is TGTGCCACGAGAACTAGCGGGGGGGCGGAAGAGCAGTTCTTC.

V gene TRBV6-2 or TRBV6-3 combines with J gene TRBJ1-1; D may be TRBD1 (6 bases). The CDR3 is 17 amino acids. V gave up 6 bases and J gave up 5 bases, with 25 bases separating them. Germline V gene sequence: CDR1 MNHEY, CDR2 SVGEGT. The CDR3 sequence is CASREPLGGPDDTEAFF. The CDR3 DNA is TGTGCCAGCAGGGAACCATTGGGGGGGCCTGATGATACTGAAGCTTTCTTT.

This sequence joins TRBV5-1 and TRBJ2-7, with D tentatively TRBD2 (5 bases). Germline CDR1 and CDR2: SGHRS and YFSETQ. This CDR3 contains 13 residues. Trimming removed 4 bases from V and 0 bases from J, with 8 bases in between. The CDR3 sequence is CASSPGDSYEQYV. The DNA for the CDR3 is TGCGCCAGCAGCCCCGGGGACTCCTACGAGCAGTACGTC.

This clonotype was seen repeatedly, ten times or more. The chain couples TRBV12-3 or TRBV12-4 to TRBJ2-1, with 16 positions matching TRBD2. Trimming took 9 bases from V and 6 from J; bases not matched to a gene: 11. This CDR3 contains 17 residues. The chain's CDR3 is CASLPGLAGGVGNEQFF. In nucleotides, the CDR3 is TGTGCCAGTCTGCCGGGACTAGCGGGGGGGGTAGGCAATGAGCAGTTCTTC.

This clonotype showed up many times. This rearrangement joins TRBV3-1 to TRBJ1-5; a weak D match, TRBD1 (5 bases). The CDR3 sequence is 15 residues long. V was clipped by 1 base and J by 5 bases, with 12 bases between them. The germline V gene encodes CDR1 LGHDT and CDR2 YNNKEL (reference sequence). This CDR3 is CASSQGRPGDQPQHF. The CDR3 DNA is TGTGCCAGCAGCCAAGGACGGCCGGGGGATCAGCCCCAGCATTTT.

This clonotype was found many times. The V call is TRBV9, the J call TRBJ2-4, with 7 bases lining up with TRBD1. The germline V gene has CDR1 SGDLS and CDR2 YYNGEE. J was trimmed by 5 bases and V by 4 bases; bases with no gene match: 12. This CDR3 is built from 16 residues. The CDR3 DNA reads as TGTGCCAGCAGCCCCCCTACAGGGGAGTGGGAAAACATTCAGTACTTC. It codes for CASSPPTGEWENIQYF.